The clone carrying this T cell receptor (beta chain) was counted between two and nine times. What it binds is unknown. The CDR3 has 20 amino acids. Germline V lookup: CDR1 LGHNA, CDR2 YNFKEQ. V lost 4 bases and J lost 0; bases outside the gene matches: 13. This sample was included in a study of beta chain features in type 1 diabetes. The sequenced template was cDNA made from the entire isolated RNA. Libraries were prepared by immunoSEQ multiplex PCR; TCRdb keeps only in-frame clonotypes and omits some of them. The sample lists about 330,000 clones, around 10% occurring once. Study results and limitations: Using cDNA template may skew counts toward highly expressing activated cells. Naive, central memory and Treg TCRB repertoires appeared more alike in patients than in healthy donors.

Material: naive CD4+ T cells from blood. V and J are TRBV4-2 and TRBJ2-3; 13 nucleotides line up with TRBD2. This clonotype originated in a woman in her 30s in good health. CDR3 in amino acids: CASSLNPGTSGISSTDTQYF. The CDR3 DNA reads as TGTGCCAGCAGCCTCAATCCCGGGACTAGCGGGATCTCTAGCACAGATACGCAGTATTTT.